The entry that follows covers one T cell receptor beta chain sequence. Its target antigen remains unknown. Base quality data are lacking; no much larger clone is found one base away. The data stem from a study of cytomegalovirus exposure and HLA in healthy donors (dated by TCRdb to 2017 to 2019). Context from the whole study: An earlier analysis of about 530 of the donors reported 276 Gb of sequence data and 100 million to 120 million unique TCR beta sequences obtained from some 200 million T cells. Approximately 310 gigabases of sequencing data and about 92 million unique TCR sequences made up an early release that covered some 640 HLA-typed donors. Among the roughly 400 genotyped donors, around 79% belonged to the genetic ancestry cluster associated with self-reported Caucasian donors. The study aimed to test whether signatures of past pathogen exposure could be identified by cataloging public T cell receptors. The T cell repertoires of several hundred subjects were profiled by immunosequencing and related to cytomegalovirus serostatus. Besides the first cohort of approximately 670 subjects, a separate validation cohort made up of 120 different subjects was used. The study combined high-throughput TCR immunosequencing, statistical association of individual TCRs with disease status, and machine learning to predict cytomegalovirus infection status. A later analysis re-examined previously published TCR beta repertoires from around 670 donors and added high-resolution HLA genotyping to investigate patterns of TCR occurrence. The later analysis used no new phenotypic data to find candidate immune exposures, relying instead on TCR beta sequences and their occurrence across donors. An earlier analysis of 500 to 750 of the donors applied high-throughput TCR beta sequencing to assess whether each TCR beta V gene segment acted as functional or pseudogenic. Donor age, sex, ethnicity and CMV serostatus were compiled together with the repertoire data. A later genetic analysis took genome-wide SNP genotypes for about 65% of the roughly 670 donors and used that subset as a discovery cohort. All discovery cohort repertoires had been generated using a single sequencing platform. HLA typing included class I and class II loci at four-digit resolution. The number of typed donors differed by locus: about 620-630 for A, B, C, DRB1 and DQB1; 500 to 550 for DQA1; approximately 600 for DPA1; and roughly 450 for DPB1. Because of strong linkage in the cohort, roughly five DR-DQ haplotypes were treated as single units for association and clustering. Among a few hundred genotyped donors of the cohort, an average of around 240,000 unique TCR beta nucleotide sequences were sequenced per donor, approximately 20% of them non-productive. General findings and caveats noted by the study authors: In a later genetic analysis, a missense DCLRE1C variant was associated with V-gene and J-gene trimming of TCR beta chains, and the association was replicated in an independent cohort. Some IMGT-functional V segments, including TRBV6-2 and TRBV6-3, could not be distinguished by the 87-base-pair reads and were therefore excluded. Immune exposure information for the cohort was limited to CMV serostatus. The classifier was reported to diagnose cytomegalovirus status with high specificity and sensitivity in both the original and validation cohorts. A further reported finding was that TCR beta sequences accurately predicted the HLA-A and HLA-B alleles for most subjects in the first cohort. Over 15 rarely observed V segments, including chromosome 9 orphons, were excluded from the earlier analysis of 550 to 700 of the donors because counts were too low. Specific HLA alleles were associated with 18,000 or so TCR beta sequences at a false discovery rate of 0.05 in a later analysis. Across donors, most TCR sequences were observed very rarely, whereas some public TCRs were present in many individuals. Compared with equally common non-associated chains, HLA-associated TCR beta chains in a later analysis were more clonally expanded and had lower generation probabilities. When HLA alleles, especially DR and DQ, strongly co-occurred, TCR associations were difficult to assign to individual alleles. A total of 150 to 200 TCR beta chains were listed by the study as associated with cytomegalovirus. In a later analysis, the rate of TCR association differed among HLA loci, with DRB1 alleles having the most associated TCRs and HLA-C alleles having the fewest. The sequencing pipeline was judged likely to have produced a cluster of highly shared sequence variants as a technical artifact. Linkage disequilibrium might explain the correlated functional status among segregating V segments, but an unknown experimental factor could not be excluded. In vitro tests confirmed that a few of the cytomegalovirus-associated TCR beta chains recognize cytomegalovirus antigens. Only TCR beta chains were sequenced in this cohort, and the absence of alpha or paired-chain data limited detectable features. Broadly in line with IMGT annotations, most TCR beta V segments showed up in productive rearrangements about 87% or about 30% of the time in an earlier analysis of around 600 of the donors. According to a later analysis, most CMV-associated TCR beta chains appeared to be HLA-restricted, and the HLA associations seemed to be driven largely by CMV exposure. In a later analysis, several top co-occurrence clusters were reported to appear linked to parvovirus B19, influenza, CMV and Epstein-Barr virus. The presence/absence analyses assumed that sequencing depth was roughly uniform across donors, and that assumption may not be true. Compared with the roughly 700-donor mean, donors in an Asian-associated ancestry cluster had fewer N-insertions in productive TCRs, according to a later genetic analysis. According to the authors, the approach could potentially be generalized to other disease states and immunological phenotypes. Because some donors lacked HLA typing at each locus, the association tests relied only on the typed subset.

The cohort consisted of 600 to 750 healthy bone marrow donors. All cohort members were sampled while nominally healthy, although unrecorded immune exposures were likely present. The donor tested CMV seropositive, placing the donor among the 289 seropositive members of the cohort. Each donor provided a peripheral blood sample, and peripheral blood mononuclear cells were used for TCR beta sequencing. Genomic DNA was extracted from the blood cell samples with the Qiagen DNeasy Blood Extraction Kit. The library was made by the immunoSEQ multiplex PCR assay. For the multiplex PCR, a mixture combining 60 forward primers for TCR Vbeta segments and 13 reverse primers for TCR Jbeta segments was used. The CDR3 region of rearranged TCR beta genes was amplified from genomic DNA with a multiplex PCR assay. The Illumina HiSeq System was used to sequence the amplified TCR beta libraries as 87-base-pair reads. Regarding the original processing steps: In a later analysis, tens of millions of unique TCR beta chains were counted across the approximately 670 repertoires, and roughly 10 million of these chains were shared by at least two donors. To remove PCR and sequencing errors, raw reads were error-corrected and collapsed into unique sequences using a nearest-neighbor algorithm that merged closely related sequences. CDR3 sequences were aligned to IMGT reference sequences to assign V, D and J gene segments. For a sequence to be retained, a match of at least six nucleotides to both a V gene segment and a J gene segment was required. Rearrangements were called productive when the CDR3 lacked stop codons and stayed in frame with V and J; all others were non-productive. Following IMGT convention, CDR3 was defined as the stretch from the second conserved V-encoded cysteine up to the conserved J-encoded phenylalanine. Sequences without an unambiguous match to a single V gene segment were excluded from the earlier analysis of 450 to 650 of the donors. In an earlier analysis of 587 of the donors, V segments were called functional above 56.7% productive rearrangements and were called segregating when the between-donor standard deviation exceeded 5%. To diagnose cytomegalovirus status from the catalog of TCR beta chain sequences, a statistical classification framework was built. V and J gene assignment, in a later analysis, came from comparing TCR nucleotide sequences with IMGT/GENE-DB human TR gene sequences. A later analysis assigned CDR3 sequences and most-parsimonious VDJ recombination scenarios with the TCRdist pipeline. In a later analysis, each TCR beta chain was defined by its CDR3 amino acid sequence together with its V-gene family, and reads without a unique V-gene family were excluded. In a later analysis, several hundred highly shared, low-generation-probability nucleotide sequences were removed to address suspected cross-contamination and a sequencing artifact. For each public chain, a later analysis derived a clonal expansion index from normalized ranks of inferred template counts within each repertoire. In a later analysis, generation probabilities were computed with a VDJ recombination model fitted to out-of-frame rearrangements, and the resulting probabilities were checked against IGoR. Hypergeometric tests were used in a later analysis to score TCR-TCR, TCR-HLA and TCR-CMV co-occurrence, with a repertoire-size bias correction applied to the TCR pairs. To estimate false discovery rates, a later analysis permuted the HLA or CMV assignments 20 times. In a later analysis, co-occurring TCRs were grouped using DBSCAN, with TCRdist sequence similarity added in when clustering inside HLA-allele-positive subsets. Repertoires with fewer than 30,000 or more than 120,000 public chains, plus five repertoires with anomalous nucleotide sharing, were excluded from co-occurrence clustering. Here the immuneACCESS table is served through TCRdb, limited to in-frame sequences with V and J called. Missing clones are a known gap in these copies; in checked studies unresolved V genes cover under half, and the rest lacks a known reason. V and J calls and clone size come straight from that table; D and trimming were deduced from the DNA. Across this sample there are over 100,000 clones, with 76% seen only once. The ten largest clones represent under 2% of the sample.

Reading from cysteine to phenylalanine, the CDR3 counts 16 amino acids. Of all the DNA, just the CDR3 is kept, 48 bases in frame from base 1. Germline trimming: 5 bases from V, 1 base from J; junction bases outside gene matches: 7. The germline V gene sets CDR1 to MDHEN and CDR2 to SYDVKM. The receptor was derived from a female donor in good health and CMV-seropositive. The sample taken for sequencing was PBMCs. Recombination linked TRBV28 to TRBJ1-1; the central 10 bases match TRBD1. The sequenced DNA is TGTGCCAGCAGTCGTCCCGGGACAGGGGAGAACACTGAAGCTTTCTTT. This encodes CASSRPGTGENTEAFF. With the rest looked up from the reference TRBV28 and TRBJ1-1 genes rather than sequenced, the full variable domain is DVKVTQSSRYLVKRTGEKVFLECVQDMDHENMFWYRQDPGLGLRLIYFSYDVKMKEKGDIPEGYSVSREKKERFSLILESASTNQTSMYLCASSRPGTGENTEAFFGQGTRLTVV.